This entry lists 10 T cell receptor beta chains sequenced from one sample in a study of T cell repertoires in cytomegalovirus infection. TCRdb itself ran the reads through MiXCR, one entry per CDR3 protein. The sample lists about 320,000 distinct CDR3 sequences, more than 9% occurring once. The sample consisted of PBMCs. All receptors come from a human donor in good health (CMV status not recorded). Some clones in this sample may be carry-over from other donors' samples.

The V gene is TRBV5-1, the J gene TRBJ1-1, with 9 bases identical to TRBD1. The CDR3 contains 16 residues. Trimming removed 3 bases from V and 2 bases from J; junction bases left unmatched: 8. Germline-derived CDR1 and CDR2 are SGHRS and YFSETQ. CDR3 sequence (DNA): TGCGCCAGCAGCTCCGGGACAGGGTGGGGAAACACTGAAGCTTTCTTT. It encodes CASSSGTGWGNTEAFF.

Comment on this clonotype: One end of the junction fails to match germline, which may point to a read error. The CDR3 nucleotides are TGTTCCAGCAGCCCTATTGGCCCGGGCGAGCAGTACTTC. Amino acids: CSSSPIGPGEQYF. V usage is TRBV5-4 and J usage is TRBJ2-7; D uncertain. The germline CDR1 and CDR2 sequences are SGHNT and YYREEE (reference sequence). This CDR3 comprises 13 residues.

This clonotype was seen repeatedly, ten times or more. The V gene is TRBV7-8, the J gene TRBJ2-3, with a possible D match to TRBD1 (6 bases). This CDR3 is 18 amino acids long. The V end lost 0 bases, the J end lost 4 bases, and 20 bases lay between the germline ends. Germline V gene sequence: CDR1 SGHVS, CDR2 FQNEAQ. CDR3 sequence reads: CASSLAPGHPPPADTQYF. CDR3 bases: TGTGCCAGCAGCTTAGCGCCGGGACACCCGCCCCCTGCAGATACGCAGTATTTT.

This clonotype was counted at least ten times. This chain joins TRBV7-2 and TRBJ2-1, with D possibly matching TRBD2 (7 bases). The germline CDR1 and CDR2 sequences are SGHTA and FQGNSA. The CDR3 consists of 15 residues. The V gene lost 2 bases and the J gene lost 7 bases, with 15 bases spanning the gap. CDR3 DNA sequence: TGTGCCAGCAGCTTATCGGGGGGCGCGGGAAATGAGCAGTTCTTC. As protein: CASSLSGGAGNEQFF.

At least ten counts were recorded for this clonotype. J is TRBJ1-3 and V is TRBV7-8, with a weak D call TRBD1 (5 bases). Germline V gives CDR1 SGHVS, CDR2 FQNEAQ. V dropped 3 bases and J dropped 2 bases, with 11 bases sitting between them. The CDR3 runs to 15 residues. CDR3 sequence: CASSFRRDTGNTIYF. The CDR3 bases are TGTGCCAGCAGCTTTCGCAGGGATACTGGAAACACCATATATTTT.

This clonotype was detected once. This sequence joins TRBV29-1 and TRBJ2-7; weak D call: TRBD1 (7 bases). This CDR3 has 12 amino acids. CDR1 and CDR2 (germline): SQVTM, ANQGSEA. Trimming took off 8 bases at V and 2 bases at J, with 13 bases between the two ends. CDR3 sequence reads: CSTGDSPYEQYF. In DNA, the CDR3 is TGCAGCACGGGGGACAGCCCCTACGAGCAGTACTTC.

This CDR3 reads CSVPPRGAGGKTEAFF. CDR3 coding DNA: TGCAGCGTTCCACCCCGGGGGGCGGGAGGAAAGACTGAAGCTTTCTTT. The chain is built from TRBV29-1 and TRBJ1-1; tentatively, D is TRBD1 (6 bases). V was trimmed by 5 bases and J by 5 bases, leaving 24 bases between them. The CDR3 totals 16 residues. Germline-derived CDR1 and CDR2 are SQVTM and ANQGSEA.

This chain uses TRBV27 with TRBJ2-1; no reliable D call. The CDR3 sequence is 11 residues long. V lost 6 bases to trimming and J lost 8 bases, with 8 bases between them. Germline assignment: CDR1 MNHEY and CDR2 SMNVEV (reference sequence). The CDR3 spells CASRHGHEQFF. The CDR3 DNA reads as TGTGCCAGCAGACACGGTCATGAGCAGTTCTTC.

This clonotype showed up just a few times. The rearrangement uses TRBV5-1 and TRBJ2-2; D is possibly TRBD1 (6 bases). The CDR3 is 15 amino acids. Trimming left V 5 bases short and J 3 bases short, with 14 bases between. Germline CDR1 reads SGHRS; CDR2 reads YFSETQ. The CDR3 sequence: CASSRGQSDTGELFF. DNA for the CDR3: TGCGCCAGCAGTCGCGGACAGAGCGACACCGGGGAGCTGTTTTTT.

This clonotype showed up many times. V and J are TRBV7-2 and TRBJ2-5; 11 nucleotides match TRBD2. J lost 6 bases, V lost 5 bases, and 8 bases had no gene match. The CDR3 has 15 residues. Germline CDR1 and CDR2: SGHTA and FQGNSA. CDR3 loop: CASSPVAGGVKTQYF. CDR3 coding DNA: TGTGCCAGCAGCCCCGTAGCGGGAGGGGTGAAGACCCAGTACTTC.